The 29 T cell receptor beta chains given below trace back to one sample, sequenced in a study of cytomegalovirus exposure and HLA in healthy donors. Both 60 Vbeta primers and 13 Jbeta primers went into the PCR. This table comes from immunoSEQ multiplex PCR, and its TCRdb copy is limited to in-frame clones, with some not included. The sample shows roughly 200,000 clones, 60% to 85% of them seen only once. Source material: PBMCs. These receptor sequences come from a girl aged 5-17 years in good health and CMV-seropositive.

V usage is TRBV29-1 and J usage is TRBJ1-1, with TRBD1 matching over 7 bases. The CDR3 spans 11 residues. The V segment lost 4 bases and the J segment 8 bases; nucleotides outside the gene matches: 4. The germline CDR1 and CDR2 sequences are SQVTM and ANQGSEA. This CDR3 reads CSVADRAEAFF. In DNA, the CDR3 is TGCAGCGTTGCCGACAGGGCCGAAGCTTTCTTT.

The chain links TRBV5-1 to TRBJ2-6; TRBD1 matches at 7 bases. J was trimmed by 0 bases and V by 2 bases; bases with no gene match: 8. Germline CDR1 reads SGHRS; CDR2 reads YFSETQ. This CDR3 region has 18 residues. CDR3 nucleotides: TGCGCCAGCAGCTTCCAACAGGGGTTATTCTCTGGGGCCAACGTCCTGACTTTC. Amino acid sequence: CASSFQQGLFSGANVLTF.

This clone has just one count. The chain links TRBV5-4 to TRBJ2-3; D is undetermined. The CDR3 is made up of 14 amino acids. CDR1 SGHNT and CDR2 YYREEE come from the germline V gene (reference sequence). V was pared by 6 bases and J by 6 bases, with 17 bases between. CDR3 DNA sequence: TGTGCCAGCAAAGAGAAGGAGCTCATGGATACGCAGTATTTT. Amino acids: CASKEKELMDTQYF.

The chain recombines TRBV27 with TRBJ2-1; TRBD2 agrees at 7 bases. V dropped 5 bases and J dropped 0; count of bases not matched to a gene: 4. CDR1 is MNHEY and CDR2 is SMNVEV in the germline V gene (reference sequence). This CDR3 contains 15 residues. The CDR3 here is CASSPGGFSYNEQFF. As DNA, the CDR3 is TGTGCCAGCAGTCCCGGGGGGTTCTCCTACAATGAGCAGTTCTTC.

This clone was seen many times. The same CDR3 can be traced to other DNA sequences in this sample. CDR3 loop: CASSGGGATDTQYF. The CDR3 DNA reads TGTGCCAGCAGTGGCGGGGGGGCCACAGATACGCAGTATTTT. The chain has TRBV6-4 and TRBJ2-3, with 9 bases that match TRBD2. From germline, CDR1 is MRHNA and CDR2 SNTAGT. Trimming at V came to 4 bases and at J to 2 bases, leaving 1 base not matched to a gene. The CDR3 is made up of 14 amino acids.

The chain is built from TRBV10-3 and TRBJ1-5; 8 bases map to TRBD1. CDR3 length: 13 amino acids. V lost 9 bases and J lost 4; bases outside the gene matches: 5. Germline V gene sequence: CDR1 ENHRY, CDR2 SYGVKD. CDR3 protein: CAIKGQANQPQHF. DNA for the CDR3: TGTGCCATAAAGGGACAGGCTAATCAGCCCCAGCATTTT.

This chain connects TRBV4-2 to TRBJ1-5; a possible D gene is TRBD1 (5 bases). V was trimmed by 0 bases and J by 3 bases, leaving 15 bases between them. Germline values: CDR1 LGHNA, CDR2 YNFKEQ. CDR3 length: 17 residues. For the CDR3, the DNA is TGTGCCAGCAGCCAAGAATCAGGGCAAACATTCAATCAGCCCCAGCATTTT. Translating it yields CASSQESGQTFNQPQHF.

This clone was seen once. The chain couples TRBV6-5 to TRBJ1-6; 12 positions match TRBD1. Per germline, CDR1 MNHEY and CDR2 SVGAGI. CDR3 length equals 15 residues. Trimming took 5 bases from V and 8 from J; bases not matched to a gene: 4. The CDR3 DNA reads as TGTGCCAGCAGTGGGACAGGGGGCGTTCATTCACCCCTCCACTTT. Protein sequence: CASSGTGGVHSPLHF.

The chain employs TRBV29-1 and TRBJ1-2; perhaps TRBD1 as D (5 bases). CDR1 is SQVTM, CDR2 ANQGSEA, per germline. V was pared by 4 bases and J by 4 bases, with 7 bases between. The CDR3 consists of 11 residues. The CDR3 sequence is CSVADSYGYTF. The CDR3 DNA is TGCAGCGTTGCCGACAGCTATGGCTACACCTTC.

This clone was seen more than once but under ten times. V is TRBV2 and J is TRBJ2-5; D is unclear. Trimming took 8 bases from V and 1 from J, leaving 14 bases between them. The CDR3 sequence is 14 residues long. CDR1 and CDR2 (germline): SNHLY, FYNNEI. The CDR3 DNA sequence: TGTGCCAGCCTTGGAATAGACACCCAAGAGACCCAGTACTTC. As protein: CASLGIDTQETQYF.

The chain has TRBV6-1 and TRBJ2-5, with 7 bases identical to TRBD1. The closer fit of TRBJ2-7 to the DNA end suggests the J call may be wrong. CDR1 MNHNS and CDR2 SASEGT come from the germline V gene. There are 12 residues in the CDR3. The CDR3 coding sequence is TGTGCCAGCAATGGACAGGCCTACGAGCAGTACTTC. Its protein is CASNGQAYEQYF.

The rearrangement links TRBV19 to TRBJ2-5, with TRBD1 matching 7 bases. Germline V gene lookup returns CDR1 LNHDA and CDR2 SQIVND (reference sequence). Trimming took 6 bases from V and 4 from J; bases not matched to a gene: 14. The CDR3 spans 16 residues. The CDR3 here is CASSPSLGGTSETQYF. The CDR3 bases are TGTGCCAGTAGCCCCTCTTTAGGGGGCACGTCAGAGACCCAGTACTTC.

V usage is TRBV12-5 and J usage is TRBJ2-7; 9 bases line up with TRBD1. The J segment lost 2 bases and the V segment lost 4 bases, leaving 6 bases of the junction unmatched. This CDR3 comprises 15 residues. Germline V gene sequence: CDR1 LGHNT, CDR2 FRNRAP. CDR3 amino acids: CASGSRDRVPYEQYF. The CDR3 DNA reads TGTGCTAGTGGTTCTCGGGACAGGGTCCCCTACGAGCAGTACTTC.

This chain joins TRBV11-2 and TRBJ1-4; the D gene is possibly TRBD1 (6 bases). Germline CDR1 is SGHAT and CDR2 is FQNNGV. The V and J ends lost 5 bases and 8 bases respectively, with 15 bases between them. This CDR3 has 14 residues. The CDR3 DNA follows: TGTGCCAGCAGCCACACAGGGCCTGGCGAAAAACTGTTTTTT. Residues: CASSHTGPGEKLFF.

This chain joins TRBV5-6 and TRBJ2-4; 7 nucleotides align to TRBD2. V was clipped by 4 bases and J by 8 bases; unmatched bases: 6. The CDR3 length is 13 residues. The germline gives CDR1 SGHDT, CDR2 YYEEEE. The CDR3 reads CASSPGGGDIQYF. The DNA of the CDR3 is TGTGCCAGCAGCCCCGGGGGAGGGGACATTCAGTACTTC.

The J gene is TRBJ2-5, the V gene TRBV5-1, with D possibly TRBD1 on 5 matching bases. V shed 1 base and J shed 1 base, with 8 bases lying between them. The CDR3 sequence is 14 residues long. Germline CDR1 SGHRS, CDR2 YFSETQ. CDR3: CASSLRQTQETQYF. The DNA of the CDR3 is TGCGCCAGCAGCTTGCGACAGACCCAAGAGACCCAGTACTTC.

The gene calls are TRBV21-1 and TRBJ2-3; whether TRBD1, the table's D call, matches the DNA was not checked. TRBV21-1 is tagged as a pseudogene. The CDR3 sequence is 18 residues long. For the CDR3, the DNA is TGTGCCAGCAGCAAAGTACTCCAGGACAGGGGCGGCACAGATACGCAGTATTTT. It specifies CASSKVLQDRGGTDTQYF.

This clone came up a few times. This sequence joins TRBV18 and TRBJ2-5; 8 bases align to TRBD1. The CDR3 covers 15 residues. J gave up 2 bases and V 2 bases, and 4 bases lay outside the gene matches. CDR1 KGHSH and CDR2 LQKENI come from the germline V gene. The CDR3 loop is CASSPMRDRQETQYF. CDR3 nucleotides: TGTGCCAGCTCACCAATGAGGGACAGGCAAGAGACCCAGTACTTC.

The chain links TRBV6-1 to TRBJ1-6; possibly TRBD1 for D (6 bases). CDR3 length: 15 residues. Trimming shortened V by 2 bases and J by 9 bases, and 14 bases separated the two germline ends. Germline V lookup: CDR1 MNHNS, CDR2 SASEGT. The chain's CDR3 is CASSERDKAASPLHF. The CDR3 DNA sequence: TGTGCCAGCAGTGAAAGGGACAAGGCGGCTTCACCCCTCCACTTT.

V and J are TRBV6-1 and TRBJ1-4; D call uncertain. Germline V gene sequence: CDR1 MNHNS, CDR2 SASEGT. The CDR3 sequence is 16 residues long. V lost 4 bases and J lost 1, with 13 bases in between. CDR3 DNA: TGTGCCAGCAGTGGAGGCAGAGACCTAACTAATGAAAAACTGTTTTTT. Its translation is CASSGGRDLTNEKLFF.

The J gene is TRBJ1-5, the V gene TRBV27; TRBD1 matches 7 bases. This CDR3 has 16 amino acids. Germline V lookup: CDR1 MNHEY, CDR2 SMNVEV (reference sequence). Trimming cost V 5 bases and J 6 bases; bases outside gene matches: 13. The CDR3 DNA is TGTGCCAGCAGTCCAAACCTCCGACAGGGCACTCAGCCCCAGCATTTT. This encodes CASSPNLRQGTQPQHF.

This chain uses TRBV11-2 with TRBJ2-1; 9 positions agree with TRBD2. Germline V CDR1 and CDR2: SGHAT, FQNNGV. V was clipped by 5 bases and J by 8 bases; unmatched bases: 7. The CDR3 length is 14 residues. The CDR3 region has the DNA TGTGCCAGCAGCGGAATGCGGGGGGGAGATGAGCAGTTCTTC. Its protein product is CASSGMRGGDEQFF.

Worth noting for this clone: Other DNA variants within this sample encode the same CDR3. The rearrangement uses TRBV7-2 and TRBJ2-3, with D uncertain. This CDR3 region has 13 residues. V lost 3 bases, J lost 0 bases, and 4 bases lay in between. CDR1 and CDR2 from the germline V gene are SGHTA and FQGNSA. CDR3 loop: CASSFVSTDTQYF. The CDR3 bases are TGTGCCAGCAGCTTCGTAAGCACAGATACGCAGTATTTT.

J is TRBJ2-1 and V is TRBV11-2, with 15 bases matching TRBD2. In germline, CDR1 is SGHAT, CDR2 FQNNGV. With 0 bases clipped from V and 5 bases from J, the junction kept 8 bases outside the gene matches. This CDR3 contains 19 residues. CDR3 loop: CASSLDWTSGGASDNEQFF. CDR3 DNA sequence: TGTGCCAGCAGCTTAGATTGGACTAGCGGGGGGGCGAGTGACAATGAGCAGTTCTTC.

The chain links TRBV6-5 to TRBJ2-7; D is ambiguous. Trimming cost V 2 bases and J 2 bases, with 10 bases left between them. The CDR3 is 14 residues long. Germline-derived CDR1 and CDR2 are MNHEY and SVGAGI. This CDR3 reads CASSYKRATYEQYF. The CDR3 coding sequence is TGTGCCAGCAGTTACAAACGCGCCACCTACGAGCAGTACTTC.

This CDR3 reads CSVEDPSTGGGETQYF. In DNA form, the CDR3 reads TGCAGCGTTGAAGATCCCTCAACAGGGGGCGGGGAGACCCAGTACTTC. The chain joins TRBV29-1 to TRBJ2-5, with 9 bases aligning to TRBD1. The germline V gene encodes CDR1 SQVTM and CDR2 ANQGSEA. This CDR3 has 16 residues. V shed 0 bases and J 5 bases; nucleotides not matched to a gene: 10.

The V and J genes are TRBV19 and TRBJ1-4; TRBD1 aligns across 10 bases. Germline V gene sequence: CDR1 LNHDA, CDR2 SQIVND (reference sequence). The CDR3 spans 16 residues. V lost 4 bases and J lost 8; bases outside the gene matches: 10. The CDR3 is CASSSPRDRGGEKLFF. The CDR3 DNA reads as TGTGCCAGTAGTAGCCCCCGGGACAGGGGAGGGGAAAAACTGTTTTTT.

V usage is TRBV7-2 and J usage is TRBJ1-3; TRBD1 matches at 7 bases. J was trimmed by 9 bases and V by 1 base; bases with no gene match: 9. CDR1 is SGHTA and CDR2 is FQGNSA in the germline V gene. There are 15 residues in the CDR3. The CDR3 here is CASSLEEGAPGTIYF. The CDR3 DNA is TGTGCCAGCAGCTTAGAGGAGGGGGCGCCGGGCACCATATATTTT.

This clone was counted between two and nine times. The gene calls are TRBV2 and TRBJ2-1, with 7 bases lining up with TRBD2. The CDR3 spans 12 residues. V shed 8 bases, J shed 2 bases, and the junction held 0 bases outside the gene matches. The V gene's germline CDR1 is SNHLY and CDR2 FYNNEI. CDR3 DNA sequence: TGTGCCAGCGGGGGGGCCTACAATGAGCAGTTCTTC. Translation gives CASGGAYNEQFF.